Listed here is a single TCR beta chain. Authors' data handling: Nucleated cell counts were estimated from reference gene primer amplification. Clones were sequenced by immunoSEQ multiplex PCR, and TCRdb holds only the in-frame ones, with some missing. That table supplies the V and J calls and clone size; D and trimming were determined from the DNA. The sample records 200,000 to 250,000 clones, roughly 78% being singletons. The CDR3 runs 18 residues. V shed 0 bases, J shed 2 bases, and the junction held 6 bases outside the gene matches. CDR1 is LGHNA, CDR2 YNFKEQ, per germline. These data belong to a study of blood T cell repertoires in COVID-19. Study summary: T cells, B-cell-depleted T cells, or PBMCs provided the cDNA or gDNA that served as material.

The TCR originated in a woman aged 40 to 50 with acute or convalescent COVID-19. Sequenced input: peripheral blood. The chain has TRBV4-2 and TRBJ2-3; 12 positions match TRBD2. CDR3 loop: CASSQDMTSGSYTDTQYF. The DNA for the CDR3 is TGTGCCAGCAGCCAAGATATGACTAGCGGGAGTTACACAGATACGCAGTATTTT.